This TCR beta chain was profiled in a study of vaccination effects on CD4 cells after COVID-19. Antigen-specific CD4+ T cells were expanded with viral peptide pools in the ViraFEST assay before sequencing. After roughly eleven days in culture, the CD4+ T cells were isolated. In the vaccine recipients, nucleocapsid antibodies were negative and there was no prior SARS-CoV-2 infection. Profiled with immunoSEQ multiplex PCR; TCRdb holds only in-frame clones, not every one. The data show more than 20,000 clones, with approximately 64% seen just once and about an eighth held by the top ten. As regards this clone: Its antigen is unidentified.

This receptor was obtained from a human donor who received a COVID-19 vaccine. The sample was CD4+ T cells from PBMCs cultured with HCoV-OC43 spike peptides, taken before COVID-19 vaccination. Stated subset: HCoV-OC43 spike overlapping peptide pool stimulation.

DNA for the CDR3: TGCGCCAGCAGCTTGTCCAGGGGGGGGAACTATGGCTACACCTTC. This codes for CASSLSRGGNYGYTF. The V gene is TRBV5-1, the J gene TRBJ1-2, with TRBD1 matching over 7 bases. Germline assignment: CDR1 SGHRS and CDR2 YFSETQ. The trim removed 1 base at V and 2 bases at J, leaving 5 bases unmatched. There are 15 residues in the CDR3.